This record concerns one T cell receptor beta chain sequence. Other DNA sequences in the same sample also yield this CDR3. The V end was cut by 0 bases, the J end by 1 base, with 3 bases between. Looked up from germline, CDR1 is SEHNR and CDR2 is FQNEAQ (reference sequence). The CDR3 consists of 13 residues. This entry comes from a study of control samples from healthy donors and cancer patients. Assay: immunoSEQ multiplex PCR; the TCRdb copy retains only in-frame clones and omits some. Of fewer than 90,000 clones listed, around 87% were seen once; the top ten hold around a fifth. The rearrangement links TRBV7-9 to TRBJ1-1; D is unclear. This sequence originates from a man aged 45 to 65 in good health. The sample comprised blood. The CDR3 here is CASSLAANTEAFF. The CDR3 nucleotides read TGTGCCAGCAGCTTAGCAGCGAACACTGAAGCTTTCTTT.